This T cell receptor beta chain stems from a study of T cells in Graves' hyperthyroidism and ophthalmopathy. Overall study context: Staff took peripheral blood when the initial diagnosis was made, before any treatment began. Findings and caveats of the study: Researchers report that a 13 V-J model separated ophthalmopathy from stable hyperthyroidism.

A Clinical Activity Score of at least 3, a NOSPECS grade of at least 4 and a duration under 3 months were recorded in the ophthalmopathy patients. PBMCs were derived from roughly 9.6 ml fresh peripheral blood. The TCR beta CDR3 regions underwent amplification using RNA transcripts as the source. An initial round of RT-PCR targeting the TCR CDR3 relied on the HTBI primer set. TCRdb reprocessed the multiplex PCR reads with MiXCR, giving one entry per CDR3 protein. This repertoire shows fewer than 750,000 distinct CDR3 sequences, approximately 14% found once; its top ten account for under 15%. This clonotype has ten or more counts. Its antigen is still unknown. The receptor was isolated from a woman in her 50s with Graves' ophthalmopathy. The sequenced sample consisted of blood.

Here the CDR3 DNA reads TGTGCCAGCAGCGCCCAGGGGTGGAGCACAGATACGCAGTATTTT. This encodes CASSAQGWSTDTQYF. The chain links TRBV7-2 to TRBJ2-3, with D possibly matching TRBD1 (6 bases). Germline assignment: CDR1 SGHTA and CDR2 FQGNSA. Trimming stripped 5 bases from V and 0 bases from J, with 12 bases between. This CDR3 is 15 amino acids long. The full variable domain, rest sourced from reference TRBV7-2 and TRBJ2-3, is GAGVSQSPSNKVTEKGKDVELRCDPISGHTALYWYRQSLGQGLEFLIYFQGNSAPDKSGLPSDRFSAERTGGSVSTLTIQRTQQEDSAVYLCASSAQGWSTDTQYFGPGTRLTVL.